This paragraph covers one T cell receptor beta chain sequence. Its antigen is still unknown. The data were produced by immunoSEQ multiplex PCR, yet TCRdb's version contains in-frame clones alone and is incomplete. Counted here are under 100,000 clones, 75% to 90% occurring once; the ten biggest clones make up roughly 16%. This CDR3 is built from 14 residues. CDR1 is KGHSH and CDR2 is LQKENI in the germline V gene. The ends lost 3 bases at V and 4 bases at J; junction bases unmatched: 2. The sample comes from a study of T cell responses to AZD1222 COVID-19 vaccine. Findings and caveats of the study: Baseline seropositivity characterized only a handful of AZD1222 recipients.

V is TRBV18 and J is TRBJ1-4; 7 positions agree with TRBD1. The sequence was collected from an adult in good health. This specimen was peripheral blood, taken on day 0 of AZD1222 vaccination. The CDR3 bases are TGTGCCAGCTCACCGGGACAGAATAATGAAAAACTGTTTTTT. Amino acid sequence: CASSPGQNNEKLFF.